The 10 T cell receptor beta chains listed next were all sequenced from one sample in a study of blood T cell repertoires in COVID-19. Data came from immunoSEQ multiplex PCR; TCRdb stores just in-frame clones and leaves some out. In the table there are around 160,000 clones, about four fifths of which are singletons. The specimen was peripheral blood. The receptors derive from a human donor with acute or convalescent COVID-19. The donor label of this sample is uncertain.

The CDR3: CASSQVSTCFVDTEAFF. CDR3 nucleotides: TGTGCCAGCAGCCAAGTAAGTACTTGTTTCGTGGACACTGAAGCTTTCTTT. The chain employs TRBV3-1 (or the pseudogene TRBV3-2) and TRBJ1-1; D is unresolved. The CDR3 spans 17 residues. V was shortened by 1 base and J by 3 bases, with 18 bases between the two germline ends. Germline-derived CDR1 and CDR2 are LGHDT and YNNKEL (reference sequence).

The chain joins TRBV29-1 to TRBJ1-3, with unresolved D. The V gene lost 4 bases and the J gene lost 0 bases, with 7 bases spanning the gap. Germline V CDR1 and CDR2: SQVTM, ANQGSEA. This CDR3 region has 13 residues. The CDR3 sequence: CSVGAGSGNTIYF. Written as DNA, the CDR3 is TGCAGCGTTGGGGCGGGCTCTGGAAACACCATATATTTT.

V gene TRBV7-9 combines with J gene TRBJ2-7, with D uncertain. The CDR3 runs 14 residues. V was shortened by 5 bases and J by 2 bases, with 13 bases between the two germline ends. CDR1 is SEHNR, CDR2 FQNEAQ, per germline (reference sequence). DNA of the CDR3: TGTGCCAGCAGCCCCTCACAGCAGACCTACGAGCAGTACTTC. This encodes CASSPSQQTYEQYF.

CDR3 nucleotides: TGCGCCAGCAGCCAAGGATTCGCAGGGTGGGAGACCCAGTACTTC. Translated: CASSQGFAGWETQYF. This rearrangement joins TRBV4-1 to TRBJ2-5; D possibly corresponds to TRBD1 (5 bases). This CDR3 comprises 15 residues. Germline loops: CDR1 MGHRA, CDR2 YSYEKL. With 1 base removed from V and 5 bases from J, the gap between germline ends came to 14 bases.

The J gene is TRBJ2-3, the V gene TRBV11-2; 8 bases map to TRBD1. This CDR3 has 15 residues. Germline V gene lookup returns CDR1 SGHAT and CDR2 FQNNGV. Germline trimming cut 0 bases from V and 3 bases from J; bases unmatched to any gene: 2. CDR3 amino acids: CASSLDQGATDTQYF. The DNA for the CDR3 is TGTGCCAGCAGCTTAGATCAGGGGGCAACAGATACGCAGTATTTT.

The CDR3 is CASSSGTPSTDTQYF. In DNA form, the CDR3 reads TGTGCCAGCAGCTCCGGGACTCCGAGCACAGATACGCAGTATTTT. The chain carries TRBV5-4 and TRBJ2-3; D may be TRBD2 (6 bases). Deletions cut 3 bases from V and 0 bases from J, with 11 bases between. Germline CDR1 and CDR2: SGHNT and YYREEE (reference sequence). The CDR3 is 15 residues long.

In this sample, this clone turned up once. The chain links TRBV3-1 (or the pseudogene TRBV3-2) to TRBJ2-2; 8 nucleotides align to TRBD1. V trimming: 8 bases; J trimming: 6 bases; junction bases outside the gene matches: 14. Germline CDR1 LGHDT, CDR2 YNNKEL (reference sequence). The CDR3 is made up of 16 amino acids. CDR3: CASQNRGTVFPGELFF. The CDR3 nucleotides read TGTGCCAGCCAAAACAGGGGGACGGTTTTTCCCGGGGAGCTGTTTTTT.

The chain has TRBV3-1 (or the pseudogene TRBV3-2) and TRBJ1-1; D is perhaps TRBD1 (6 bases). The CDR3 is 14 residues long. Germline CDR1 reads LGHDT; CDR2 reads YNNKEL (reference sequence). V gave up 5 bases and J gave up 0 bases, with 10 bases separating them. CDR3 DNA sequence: TGTGCCAGCAGCTTCGGACAGCTGAACACTGAAGCTTTCTTT. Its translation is CASSFGQLNTEAFF.

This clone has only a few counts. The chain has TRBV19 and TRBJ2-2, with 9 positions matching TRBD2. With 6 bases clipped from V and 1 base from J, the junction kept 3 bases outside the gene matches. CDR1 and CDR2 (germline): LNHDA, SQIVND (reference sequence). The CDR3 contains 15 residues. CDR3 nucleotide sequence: TGTGCCAGTAGGACTAGCGGCCTGAACACCGGGGAGCTGTTTTTT. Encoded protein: CASRTSGLNTGELFF. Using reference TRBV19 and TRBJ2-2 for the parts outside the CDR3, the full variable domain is DGGITQSPKYLFRKEGQNVTLSCEQNLNHDAMYWYRQDPGQGLRLIYYSQIVNDFQKGDIAEGYSVSREKKESFPLTVTSAQKNPTAFYLCASRTSGLNTGELFFGEGSRLTVL.

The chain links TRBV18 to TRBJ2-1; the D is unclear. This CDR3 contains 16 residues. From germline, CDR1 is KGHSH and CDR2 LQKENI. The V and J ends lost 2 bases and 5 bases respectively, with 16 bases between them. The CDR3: CASSPVLNSPNNEQFF. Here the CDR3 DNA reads TGTGCCAGCTCACCAGTCCTAAATTCACCCAACAATGAGCAGTTCTTC.